This T cell receptor beta chain was recorded in a study of cytomegalovirus exposure and HLA in healthy donors. On the study more broadly: Later analysis reported that the 110 or so validation repertoires shared the platform of the roughly 680 first-cohort repertoires.

The length of the CDR3 is 16 residues. Germline V gives CDR1 SGHNT, CDR2 YYREEE (reference sequence). V was pared by 5 bases and J by 7 bases, with 17 bases of the junction left unmatched. The repertoire was sequenced with immunoSEQ multiplex PCR; TCRdb's copy has only in-frame clones and lacks some. The sample lists about 160,000 clones; more than 70% were seen once. General study findings and limits: Among the CMV-associated chains, three were confirmed in vitro as specific for CMV antigens. Using the classifier, cytomegalovirus status was reportedly diagnosed with high specificity and sensitivity.

This clone was counted only a few times. Its antigen is unidentified. Donors were drawn from the roughly 120-subject validation cohort, separate from the roughly 700-subject first cohort. The sample taken for sequencing was PBMCs. The rearrangement links TRBV5-4 to TRBJ1-2; 7 bases are a match to TRBD1. The sequence derives from a man aged 25-45 years in good health and CMV-seropositive. CDR3 in amino acids: CASRLLYTGERGGYTF. In DNA, the CDR3 is TGTGCCAGCAGGCTACTCTACACAGGGGAACGGGGTGGCTACACCTTC.